This T cell receptor beta chain was recorded in a study of regulatory T cells in long-lasting Graves disease. General observations from the study: There were preferences for TRBV28, TRBJ1-2 and TRBJ2-5 in persistent disease. For persistent Graves' patients, TCR diversity was lower than for newly diagnosed ones.

The CDR3 runs to 17 residues. Germline V gene lookup returns CDR1 SGHTA and CDR2 FQGTGA. Trimming cost V 1 base and J 4 bases, with 16 bases left between them. This clonotype was seen a handful of times. The antigen is undetermined. As to time point: newly diagnosed GD, antithyroid drugs for less than 3 months. Preparation of the TCR library used RNA extracted from PBMCs. Relying on iRepertoire HTBI primers and Arm-PCR of CDR3 regions, the team built TCR beta libraries. Per the authors' pipeline: Throughout the samples, researchers identified 60 to 70 TRBV and about 15 TRBJ segments. MiXCR was run by TCRdb on the multiplex PCR reads, yielding one entry per CDR3 protein. None of the V and J calls come from the authors' own analysis; TCRdb made them. The sample holds 350,000 to 500,000 distinct CDR3 sequences; approximately 16% are singletons and the top ten take 20% to 25%. These same records also appear under a second study, on T cells in Graves' hyperthyroidism and ophthalmopathy. That work states: On the basis of clinical symptoms, serum thyroxine and TRAb, thyroid ultrasound and orbital computed tomography, diagnoses were made.

J is TRBJ2-2 and V is TRBV7-3; the D gene is possibly TRBD1 (7 bases). The sequence was obtained from a woman younger than 30 with Graves disease. Sequencing was performed on peripheral blood mononuclear cells (PBMCs), taken at new diagnosis, from a patient treated with antithyroid drugs. The CDR3 DNA reads as TGTGCCAGCAGCTTAAATTCCGCAGGGGGGTCCACCGGGGAGCTGTTTTTT. Its translation is CASSLNSAGGSTGELFF.